This T cell receptor (beta chain) was sequenced for a study of Ad26.COV2.S vaccination and SARS-CoV-2 variants (dated by TCRdb to the early 2020s). In terms of the full investigation: Donors in the vaccine arm were drawn from COV1001, a multicentre, randomized, double-blind, placebo-controlled phase I-IIa trial testing Ad26.COV2.S in healthy adults. Sequencing of the TCRbeta repertoire served to evaluate the specificity and breadth of SARS-CoV-2-reactive T cell receptors following Ad26.COV2.S vaccination. A total of 32 samples were included in the TCR-sequenced set, comprising 19 Ad26.COV2.S vaccine recipients, 5 placebo recipients and 8 SARS-CoV-2 convalescent individuals. Trial participants were randomized into five groups of five: low-dose or high-dose Ad26.COV2.S given once or twice, or placebo on both occasions. Dosing of Ad26.COV2.S was intramuscular, at either 5x10^10 or 1x10^11 viral particles, delivered as one shot or as two shots spaced 56 days apart. Blinding of investigators to trial group allocation was maintained during experiments and outcome assessment. Study-level results and caveats: It was noted by the authors that total T cell responses may have been underestimated by the TCR breadth and depth analyses. Vaccine and placebo recipients had comparable non-spike TCR breadth, which fits with the vaccine containing only spike. Comparing responses between vaccine doses or regimens was not something the study was powered to do. Substantial breadth of spike-specific CD8+ and CD4+ T cell responses was reported after vaccination. Ad26.COV2.S recipients had higher spike-specific TCR breadth than placebo recipients (P = 0.0014).

The intended sense of this specimen's treatment or condition label: 19 received Ad26.COV2.S at low or high dose, single or two shots; roughly 5 received placebo; per-sample allocation not given. Repertoires of vaccine and placebo recipients were sequenced from samples taken on day 63 after the first injection. Cohort 1b enrolled 25 or so adults aged 18-55 years at a single site in Boston, USA, between 29 July and 7 August 2020. Ad26.COV2.S consisted of a replication-incompetent adenovirus type 26 vector by which a prefusion-stabilized SARS-CoV-2 spike protein from the original Wuhan strain was expressed. A remark on this clone: Its antigen has not been determined. No qualities accompany the bases; no much larger clone lies one base away.

TCRbeta CDR3 regions were sequenced with the immunoSEQ Assay. After extraction, genomic DNA underwent amplification by bias-controlled multiplex PCR, followed by high-throughput sequencing. Per the original workflow: To quantify the absolute abundance of each unique TCRbeta CDR3 region, sequences were collapsed and filtered. T cell fraction was estimated by normalizing TCRbeta template counts to usable DNA, which was measured by amplifying reference genes present in all nucleated cells. Repertoire TCRs were annotated as SARS-CoV-2-specific when V gene, CDR3 amino acid sequence and J gene were exactly matched to a known reactive TCR set. The reference SARS-CoV-2 TCR set was obtained from MIRA and was filtered for enrichment in COVID-19-positive ImmuneCODE repertoires, whereby public or cross-reactive TCRs were removed. Based on the MIRA antigens, annotated TCRs were further analysed at the level of specific ORF or position within ORF. Depth was the summed frequency of annotated unique rearrangements, while breadth was defined as annotated unique rearrangements over total unique productive rearrangements. Two-sided Wilcoxon rank-sum tests were used to compare TCR breadth between groups. TCRdb holds this immuneACCESS table with in-frame rearrangements only. Some clones are missing; in checked studies, unresolved V genes explain under half, and the rest has no known cause. V and J calls plus clone size are reproduced from that table; the DNA served to infer D and trimming. For this sample there are under 600,000 clones; about 89% appear just once. Under 2% of the sample is in the top ten clones.

V sheds 1 base and J sheds 4 bases, leaving 14 bases between their ends. The CDR1 and CDR2 encoded by the germline V gene are SGHRS and YFSETQ. The CDR3 has 15 amino acids, counting the end cysteine and phenylalanine. The entry retains the CDR3 DNA only, 45 bases that are in frame from base 1. The source is a person between 18 and 59 years old who received the Ad26.COV2.S COVID-19 vaccine or a placebo. The sequence links TRBV5-1 to TRBJ2-5, with a weak D call of TRBD2 (6 bases match). The sequencing used peripheral blood, collected in a trial of Ad26.COV2.S vaccine versus placebo. The bases read TGCGCCAGCAGCTTGCGGATAGCGGTAGGAGAGACCCAGTACTTC. This translates into CASSLRIAVGETQYF.